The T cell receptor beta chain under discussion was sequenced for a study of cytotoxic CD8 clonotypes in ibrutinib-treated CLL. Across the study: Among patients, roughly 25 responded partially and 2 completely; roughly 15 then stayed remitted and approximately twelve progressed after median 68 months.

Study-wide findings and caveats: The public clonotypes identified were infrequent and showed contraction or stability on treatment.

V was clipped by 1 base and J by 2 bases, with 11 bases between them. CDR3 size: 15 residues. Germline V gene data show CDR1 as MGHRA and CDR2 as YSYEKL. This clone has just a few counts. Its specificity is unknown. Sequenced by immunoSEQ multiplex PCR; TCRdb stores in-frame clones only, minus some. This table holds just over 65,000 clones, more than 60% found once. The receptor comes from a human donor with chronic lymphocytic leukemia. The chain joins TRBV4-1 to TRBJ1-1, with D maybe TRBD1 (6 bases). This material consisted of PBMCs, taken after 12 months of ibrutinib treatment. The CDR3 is CASSQVGTLNTEAFF. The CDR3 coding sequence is TGCGCCAGCAGCCAAGTAGGGACACTTAACACTGAAGCTTTCTTT.